This T cell receptor (beta chain) was sequenced for a study of shared clonotypes between healthy human individuals. The study, taken as a whole, reports: Generally, naive subsets (rather than memory subsets) showed larger estimated richness.

Clones were read by immunoSEQ multiplex PCR, and TCRdb kept only the in-frame ones, dropping some. The data hold 600,000 or so clones, with about 98% observed a single time. Germline V gene data show CDR1 as SGDLS and CDR2 as YYNGEE. There are 15 residues in the CDR3. J was trimmed by 4 bases and V by 6 bases; bases with no gene match: 6. CD8 cells regarded as naive lacked CD45RO, were positively chosen for CCR7, and omitted terminally differentiated effector memory CD45RA+ cells. In the case of this clone: Its cognate antigen is unknown.

This sequence originates from a young man in good health. J is TRBJ2-2 and V is TRBV9; TRBD2 matches at 10 bases. The sequencing sample was made of naive CD8+ T cells sorted from blood. The CDR3 nucleotides read TGTGCCAGCAACAACGAGCGGGAGGGCACCGGGGAGCTGTTTTTT. Translated: CASNNEREGTGELFF. Together with reference TRBV9 and TRBJ2-2, the CDR3 gives the full variable domain: DSGVTQTPKHLITATGQRVTLRCSPRSGDLSVYWYQQSLDQGLQFLIQYYNGEERAKGNILERFSAQQFPDLHSELNLSSLELGDSALYFCASNNEREGTGELFFGEGSRLTVL.